This entry lists 27 T cell receptor beta chains sequenced from one sample in a study of CD8+ T cells in alopecia areata. Collection of lesional scalp punch biopsies and peripheral blood was performed in alopecia areata patients. After isolation, RNA underwent reverse transcription to generate cDNA as the sequencing template. Profiling relied on immunoSEQ multiplex PCR, and the TCRdb table lists in-frame clones only, not all of them. The sample comprises fewer than 8,000 clones, around 50% of which are singletons, and roughly an eighth rests with the top ten. This material consisted of skin, taken at week 0. Receptors originate from a human donor with alopecia areata.

The CDR3 region is CASSPKPGGDYNEQFF. CDR3 DNA sequence: TGCGCCAGCAGCCCAAAACCGGGTGGGGACTACAATGAGCAGTTCTTC. This rearrangement joins TRBV5-1 to TRBJ2-1; D uncertain. CDR3 length: 16 residues. V was cut by 4 bases and J by 3 bases, with 17 bases left in between. Looked up from germline, CDR1 is SGHRS and CDR2 is YFSETQ.

The V call is TRBV7-8, the J call TRBJ2-4; 7 bases align to TRBD2. V dropped 2 bases and J dropped 0; count of bases not matched to a gene: 13. Germline V gene data show CDR1 as SGHVS and CDR2 as FQNEAQ. CDR3 length: 19 residues. The CDR3 DNA follows: TGTGCCAGCAGCTTAAGGCCCCCACTAGCGCGACTAGCCAAAAACATTCAGTACTTC. Its protein is CASSLRPPLARLAKNIQYF.

This clone was found a few times. V is TRBV29-1 and J is TRBJ1-2, with 7 bases that match TRBD1. Germline trimming cut 3 bases from V and 5 bases from J; bases unmatched to any gene: 3. Germline V lookup: CDR1 SQVTM, CDR2 ANQGSEA. The CDR3 is 12 amino acids. The CDR3 spells CSVDGTAYGYTF. The DNA of the CDR3 is TGCAGCGTTGACGGGACAGCGTATGGCTACACCTTC.

Comment on this clone: Different DNA sequences within this sample yield the same CDR3. The chain employs TRBV4-1 and TRBJ2-7; tentatively, D is TRBD2 (6 bases). Trimming removed 1 base from V and 2 bases from J, with 6 bases in between. The CDR3 has 13 amino acids. Per germline, CDR1 MGHRA and CDR2 YSYEKL. For the CDR3, the DNA is TGCGCCAGCAGCCAAGGGGAGGCCTACGAGCAGTACTTC. Protein product: CASSQGEAYEQYF.

This clone was seen a handful of times. V and J are TRBV11-2 and TRBJ2-2; D perhaps matches TRBD1 (5 bases). The CDR3 consists of 14 residues. Germline CDR1 reads SGHAT; CDR2 reads FQNNGV. V lost 3 bases to trimming and J lost 6 bases, with 11 bases between them. The DNA of the CDR3 is TGTGCCAGCAGCTTCGCAGGGTCGTCCGGGGAGCTGTTTTTT. As protein: CASSFAGSSGELFF.

J is TRBJ2-3 and V is TRBV6-5; weak D call: TRBD2 (6 bases). Germline CDR1 and CDR2: MNHEY and SVGAGI. The CDR3 is made up of 15 amino acids. Trimming removed 6 bases from V and 2 bases from J, with 15 bases in between. The CDR3 coding sequence is TGTGCCAGCAGCTCCGGAGGGGAGCTCACAGATACGCAGTATTTT. Its protein product is CASSSGGELTDTQYF.

Only a few counts were recorded for this clone. Other DNA sequences in the same sample also yield this CDR3. The chain links TRBV18 to TRBJ2-2; D not resolved. CDR3 length equals 12 residues. Germline assignment: CDR1 KGHSH and CDR2 LQKENI. V gave up 3 bases and J gave up 6 bases, with 5 bases separating them. CDR3: CASSPGSGELFF. CDR3 coding DNA: TGTGCCAGCTCACCCGGGTCCGGGGAGCTGTTTTTT.

As DNA, the CDR3 is TGTGCCAGCTCCGGGACAGGGGGAGCCACTGAAGCTTTCTTT. Translated: CASSGTGGATEAFF. The chain uses TRBV6-6 and TRBJ1-1, with 11 nucleotides matching TRBD1. Germline CDR1 reads MNHNY; CDR2 reads SVGAGI (reference sequence). V dropped 8 bases and J dropped 4; count of bases not matched to a gene: 6. This CDR3 spans 14 amino acids.

The chain has TRBV5-1 and TRBJ2-7; D is perhaps TRBD1 or TRBD2 (5 bases each). CDR1 is SGHRS, CDR2 YFSETQ, per germline. This CDR3 has 12 amino acids. Trimming shortened V by 2 bases and J by 7 bases, and 10 bases separated the two germline ends. In DNA form, the CDR3 reads TGCGCCAGCAGCTTCTTGGGGGATGAGCAGTACTTC. Translation: CASSFLGDEQYF.

The V call is TRBV28, the J call TRBJ2-1; TRBD1 matches at 10 bases. V dropped 9 bases and J dropped 7; count of bases not matched to a gene: 12. The germline V gene has CDR1 MDHEN and CDR2 SYDVKM. This CDR3 has 15 residues. CDR3 loop: CASCAATGGRNEQFF. The CDR3 DNA follows: TGTGCCAGTTGTGCTGCGACAGGGGGCCGGAATGAGCAGTTCTTC.

The chain employs TRBV5-1 and TRBJ2-7; 9 nucleotides line up with TRBD2. This CDR3 comprises 13 residues. Germline CDR1 reads SGHRS; CDR2 reads YFSETQ. J gave up 11 bases and V 1 base, and 7 bases lay outside the gene matches. The DNA of the CDR3 is TGCGCCAGCAGCTTGAATTTAGCGGGAGAGAAGTACTTC. Encoded protein: CASSLNLAGEKYF.

A few counts support this clone. This rearrangement joins TRBV7-2 to TRBJ2-3; maybe TRBD2 (6 bases). The CDR3 extends over 16 amino acids. The germline V gene encodes CDR1 SGHTA and CDR2 FQGNSA. Trimming left V 1 base short and J 4 bases short, with 15 bases between. As DNA, the CDR3 is TGTGCCAGCAGCTTAGGCAGGGACTGGATTGCAGATACGCAGTATTTT. Protein: CASSLGRDWIADTQYF.

The chain has TRBV2 and TRBJ2-7, with 8 bases that match TRBD1. The V and J ends lost 5 bases and 6 bases, in that order; junction bases with no gene match: 12. This CDR3 contains 15 residues. Germline V gene lookup returns CDR1 SNHLY and CDR2 FYNNEI. The CDR3 reads CASSLNRDRFSEQYF. Here the CDR3 DNA reads TGTGCCAGCAGTCTAAATCGGGACAGGTTCTCCGAGCAGTACTTC.

V usage is TRBV2 and J usage is TRBJ2-3; 7 bases line up with TRBD1. The V and J ends lost 4 bases and 1 base, in that order; junction bases with no gene match: 5. CDR3 size: 15 residues. Germline V lookup: CDR1 SNHLY, CDR2 FYNNEI. CDR3 in DNA: TGTGCCAGCAGTGTTGAGGGGGCGCGCACAGATACGCAGTATTTT. It yields the protein CASSVEGARTDTQYF.

The genes are TRBV28 and TRBJ2-7, with D perhaps matching TRBD1 (5 bases). The germline V gene encodes CDR1 MDHEN and CDR2 SYDVKM. The germline V and J ends were trimmed by 5 bases and 0 bases, with 11 bases remaining between them. CDR3 length: 14 residues. The CDR3 reads CASSILDSSYEQYF. Here the CDR3 DNA reads TGTGCCAGCAGTATTCTAGACAGCTCCTACGAGCAGTACTTC.

The chain recombines TRBV7-9 with TRBJ2-7; D is unclear. Germline V lookup: CDR1 SEHNR, CDR2 FQNEAQ (reference sequence). CDR3 length equals 12 residues. The V end lost 0 bases, the J end lost 3 bases, and 3 bases lay between the germline ends. The CDR3 region is CASSLALYEQYF. As DNA, the CDR3 is TGTGCCAGCAGCTTAGCTCTCTACGAGCAGTACTTC.

This clone was picked up a small number of times. The genes are TRBV6-1 and TRBJ1-1; no clear D. The V gene lost 5 bases and the J gene lost 10 bases, with 11 bases spanning the gap. The CDR3 has 11 amino acids. Germline assignment: CDR1 MNHNS and CDR2 SASEGT. The CDR3 reads CASSYGVAAFF. The DNA for the CDR3 is TGTGCCAGCAGTTACGGGGTGGCAGCTTTCTTT.

The rearrangement joins TRBV6-5 to TRBJ2-5; D is uncertain. The end of the DNA aligns better with TRBJ2-7, so the J call may be wrong. The CDR3 spans 14 residues. Germline CDR1 reads MNHEY; CDR2 reads SVGAGI. The CDR3 loop is CASSYGKYPYEQYF. DNA of the CDR3: TGTGCCAGCAGTTACGGGAAGTACCCCTACGAGCAGTACTTC.

V usage is TRBV7-9 and J usage is TRBJ2-7; D may match TRBD1 or TRBD2 (5 bases each). V lost 7 bases to trimming and J lost 9 bases, with 19 bases between them. In germline, CDR1 is SEHNR, CDR2 FQNEAQ (reference sequence). The CDR3 is 13 amino acids. CDR3 nucleotide sequence: TGTGCCAGCACCGTGTCTTGGGGGTATCTGCAGTACTTC. Protein product: CASTVSWGYLQYF.

In this sample, this clone turned up a few times. This chain connects TRBV7-3 to TRBJ2-2; D possibly corresponds to TRBD1 (6 bases). Germline V lookup: CDR1 SGHTA, CDR2 FQGTGA. Trimming removed 5 bases from V and 0 bases from J, with 13 bases in between. CDR3 length: 16 residues. The chain's CDR3 is CASSHSTGANTGELFF. DNA of the CDR3: TGTGCCAGCAGCCACTCGACAGGAGCGAACACCGGGGAGCTGTTTTTT.

This clone was observed a handful of times. The rearrangement uses TRBV5-8 and TRBJ2-3, with TRBD2 as a possible D gene (6 bases). V was pared by 4 bases and J by 3 bases, with 18 bases between. The CDR3 loop spans 16 amino acids. Germline CDR1 is SGHTS and CDR2 is YDEGEE. This chain's CDR3 is CASSHARGGWTDTQYF. Here the CDR3 DNA reads TGTGCCAGCAGCCACGCGCGGGGAGGTTGGACAGATACGCAGTATTTT.

This chain joins TRBV19 and TRBJ1-5, with D possibly matching TRBD1 (6 bases). Germline CDR1 LNHDA, CDR2 SQIVND (reference sequence). V gave up 4 bases and J gave up 7 bases, with 14 bases separating them. This CDR3 is built from 14 residues. The CDR3 protein is CASSSTGMGQPQHF. CDR3 nucleotides: TGTGCCAGTAGTAGCACAGGGATGGGACAGCCCCAGCATTTT.

This clone has more than one count but fewer than ten. The chain employs TRBV5-5 and TRBJ1-5; a possible D gene is TRBD1 (6 bases). The V and J ends lost 4 bases and 5 bases respectively, with 16 bases between them. This CDR3 is 15 amino acids long. CDR1 and CDR2 from the germline V gene are SGHKS and YYEKEE (reference sequence). The CDR3 here is CASSRRGDRDQPQHF. The CDR3 region has the DNA TGTGCCAGCAGCCGGAGGGGGGACCGAGATCAGCCCCAGCATTTT.

The chain is built from TRBV5-1 and TRBJ1-1; D call uncertain. Germline CDR1 reads SGHRS; CDR2 reads YFSETQ. Trimming removed 5 bases from V and 0 bases from J, with 5 bases in between. This CDR3 spans 12 amino acids. The CDR3 here is CASRGMNTEAFF. The CDR3 DNA reads TGCGCCAGCAGGGGAATGAACACTGAAGCTTTCTTT.

The V gene is TRBV28, the J gene TRBJ2-1; D is ambiguous. This CDR3 has 12 amino acids. The germline gives CDR1 MDHEN, CDR2 SYDVKM. V dropped 2 bases and J dropped 8 bases, with 7 bases sitting between them. The CDR3 DNA reads TGTGCCAGCAGTTTACAAGTGGATGAGCAGTTCTTC. Its protein is CASSLQVDEQFF.

The DNA of the CDR3 is TGTGCCAGCAGTTACAGGGGGCAGACTGAAGCTTTCTTT. It encodes CASSYRGQTEAFF. The chain couples TRBV6-9 to TRBJ1-1; 8 nucleotides agree with TRBD1. J was trimmed by 5 bases and V by 3 bases; bases with no gene match: 2. Germline CDR1 and CDR2: MNHGY and SVAAGI. This CDR3 region has 13 residues.

The chain uses TRBV4-3 and TRBJ1-3; no clear D. Germline V CDR1 and CDR2: LGHNA, YSLEER. Trimming took 3 bases from V and 4 from J, leaving 10 bases between them. CDR3 size: 14 residues. CDR3 bases: TGCGCCAGCAGCCAGGGGTCGCCAGGAAACACCATATATTTT. Translating it yields CASSQGSPGNTIYF.